Following are 6 T cell receptor beta chains from one sample sequenced in a study of T cell clones after liver transplantation. This table comes from immunoSEQ multiplex PCR, and its TCRdb copy is limited to in-frame clones, with some not included. This sample yields around 97,000 clones, of which around 84% are seen a single time; approximately 3% belongs to the top ten. The starting material was CD4+ T cells from blood, obtained approximately 43 months after liver transplant. These receptor sequences come from a human patient who received a liver transplant. Some T cells may be graft donor cells.

V is TRBV2 and J is TRBJ2-5; the D gene is possibly TRBD2 (5 bases). Germline V gene data show CDR1 as SNHLY and CDR2 as FYNNEI. The CDR3 runs 13 residues. Trimming shortened V by 7 bases and J by 6 bases, and 15 bases separated the two germline ends. The CDR3 DNA reads TGTGCCAGCACCCCTAGCTTAGGGAAGACCCAGTACTTC. Translating it yields CASTPSLGKTQYF.

The chain has TRBV11-2 and TRBJ1-2, with 9 bases fitting TRBD1. The CDR3 extends over 12 amino acids. CDR1 and CDR2 (germline): SGHAT, FQNNGV. V lost 5 bases and J lost 8; bases outside the gene matches: 3. This chain's CDR3 is CASSRQGEGYTF. The CDR3 nucleotides read TGTGCCAGCAGCCGACAGGGGGAAGGCTACACCTTC. Full variable domain (remainder filled in from reference TRBV11-2 and TRBJ1-2): EAGVAQSPRYKIIEKRQSVAFWCNPISGHATLYWYQQILGQGPKLLIQFQNNGVVDDSQLPKDRFSAERLKGVDSTLKIQPAKLEDSAVYLCASSRQGEGYTFGSGTRLTVV.

The gene calls are TRBV9 and TRBJ1-5, with a weak D call TRBD1 (5 bases). Germline lookup yields CDR1 SGDLS and CDR2 YYNGEE. The CDR3 covers 15 residues. The V end lost 0 bases, the J end lost 2 bases, and 9 bases lay between the germline ends. The CDR3 bases are TGTGCCAGCAGCGTAGGTGGGGCTGGCAATCAGCCCCAGCATTTT. Its protein is CASSVGGAGNQPQHF.

The chain employs TRBV7-2 and TRBJ2-3; TRBD2 matches 7 bases. There are 15 residues in the CDR3. CDR1 and CDR2 (germline): SGHTA, FQGNSA. J lost 2 bases, V lost 1 base, and 3 bases had no gene match. Written as DNA, the CDR3 is TGTGCCAGCAGCTTAGGAGCGGGATACACAGATACGCAGTATTTT. Translating gives CASSLGAGYTDTQYF.

J is TRBJ1-3 and V is TRBV6-6; a weak D match, TRBD1 (5 bases). The CDR3 contains 14 residues. The V gene's germline CDR1 is MNHNY and CDR2 SVGAGI (reference sequence). V was trimmed by 5 bases and J by 2 bases, leaving 10 bases between them. The CDR3 is CASSTQGTGNTIYF. In DNA form, the CDR3 reads TGTGCCAGCAGTACCCAGGGAACTGGAAACACCATATATTTT.

This clone is a singleton in its sample. The gene calls are TRBV7-9 and TRBJ1-5; 9 bases are a match to TRBD1. CDR1 SEHNR and CDR2 FQNEAQ come from the germline V gene (reference sequence). The V segment lost 4 bases and the J segment 6 bases; nucleotides outside the gene matches: 7. The CDR3 contains 15 residues. The CDR3 coding sequence is TGTGCCAGCAGCTCCACAGGGGGCGCCGGTCAGCCCCAGCATTTT. As protein: CASSSTGGAGQPQHF.